These T cell receptor beta chains were read from a single sample in a study of T cell repertoires in ileal Crohn's disease. TCRdb's copy holds only in-frame clones and misses some; the assay was immunoSEQ multiplex PCR. The sample carries about 7,400 clones, roughly 76% recorded once. Sample: ileal tissue. These receptors were collected from an adult with Crohn's disease. Each CDR3 is given with its conserved first and last residue.

cdr3_aa j_call v_call
CASSPRKGVREKLFF TRBJ1-4 TRBV28
CASKTGGATNEKLFF TRBJ1-4 TRBV5-1
CASSEGQGADTQYF TRBJ2-3 TRBV6-1
CSVRTGASSSPLHF TRBJ1-6 TRBV29-1
CASSSGLSSTDTQYF TRBJ2-3 TRBV5-6
CASSGLAVRNTGELFF TRBJ2-2 TRBV25-1
CASRTGTSGRADYEQYF TRBJ2-7 TRBV2
CASSSGLGEQFF TRBJ2-1 TRBV7-3
CASSEALRTGVEQYF TRBJ2-7 TRBV2
CASSLGTSVTGELFF TRBJ2-2 TRBV7-6
CASSADFPQYF TRBJ2-7 TRBV11-2
CASREGGTEAFF TRBJ1-1 TRBV5-1
CASSLGARAGFNYGYTF TRBJ1-2 TRBV11-3
CATSRASGSGYEQYF TRBJ2-7 TRBV6-1
CASSLQGQTGELFF TRBJ2-2 TRBV7-9
CASSRLAGHGELFF TRBJ2-2 TRBV6-5
CASSPSTGEHGYTF TRBJ1-2 TRBV18
CASSPPTGGRALYGYTF TRBJ1-2 TRBV18
CASSSPRSGDSFYEQYF TRBJ2-7 TRBV25-1
CASSSYSGAGEDTQYF TRBJ2-3 TRBV5-8
CASSVSGGASLYNEQFF TRBJ2-1 TRBV25-1
CASSTRSLAVEQFF TRBJ2-1 TRBV9
CASSSSYEQYF TRBJ2-7 TRBV11-2
CASSFGQGVANEQFF TRBJ2-1 TRBV5-4
CASSQQGHGLATNEKLFF TRBJ1-4 TRBV18
CATSRGGDSYEQYF NA TRBV15
CASSEGASGANVLTF TRBJ2-6 TRBV6-1
CASLGLAGDNEQFF TRBJ2-1 TRBV25-1
CASSPVSEGTEAFF TRBJ1-1 TRBV18
CASRVGTGHRGYEQYF TRBJ2-7 TRBV10-2
CAWSLGQGLGYTF TRBJ1-2 TRBV30
CASSPRRLVAGAGEQFF TRBJ2-1 TRBV13
CASSPLNRGLGYTF TRBJ1-2 TRBV9
CAWTGTSGRGKNEQFF TRBJ2-1 TRBV30
CASSSNRDTEAFF TRBJ1-1 TRBV6-5
CASSQDLSGRAYEQYF NA TRBV4-2
CASSLTGLAGVRAKNIQYF TRBJ2-4 TRBV19
CASSLGGTGSEKLFF TRBJ1-4 TRBV5-4
CASSFSGLAGEVRFEQFF TRBJ2-1 TRBV5-1
CASSRSGLAAGELFF TRBJ2-2 TRBV11-3
CASSQGLSSPLHF TRBJ1-6 TRBV28
CASSPGEVYEQYF TRBJ2-7 TRBV5-1
CASSPGTSGRSGEQYF TRBJ2-7 TRBV2
CASSDDRGRGAFF TRBJ1-1 TRBV25-1
CASGGAGRGGGEQFF TRBJ2-1 TRBV2
CAISEGLDANEQFF TRBJ2-1 TRBV10-3
CASSFPSSYGYTF TRBJ1-2 TRBV11-1
CATSIAGPENHEQFF TRBJ2-1 TRBV25-1
CASSFGTSNTEAFF TRBJ1-1 TRBV27
CASRKGTDNYGYTF TRBJ1-2 TRBV27